The sequence of this T cell receptor beta chain was determined in a study of CD8+ T cells in alopecia areata. General study findings and limits: Normal skin's resident alphabeta T cells are sequenced alongside lesional scalp T cells. Since there was just one nonresponder, nobody can yet say how baseline CD8+ expansion ties to response.

This clone was detected only a few times. Its antigen is not known. cDNA prepared by RNA extraction and subsequent reverse transcription served as the template for sequencing. Sequencing used immunoSEQ multiplex PCR; TCRdb keeps in-frame clones, though not all of them. The sample consists of about 74,000 clones, around 29% of them appearing once. Documented treatment: oral pan-JAK inhibitor, 5-10 mg twice daily. Starting from PBMCs, sorting isolated CD4+ and CD8+ T cells. Trimming removed 8 bases from V and 5 bases from J, with 22 bases in between. Germline loops: CDR1 SNHLY, CDR2 FYNNEI. The CDR3 sequence is 16 residues long.

The receptor was derived from a human donor with alopecia areata. The chain uses TRBV2 and TRBJ2-4; D is perhaps TRBD2 (6 bases). The material was CD8+ T cells sorted from blood, obtained at week 4, from a patient treated with tofacitinib. This chain's CDR3 is CASEISGFGSQNIQYF. CDR3 DNA: TGTGCCAGCGAAATTTCAGGATTCGGGAGCCAAAACATTCAGTACTTC.